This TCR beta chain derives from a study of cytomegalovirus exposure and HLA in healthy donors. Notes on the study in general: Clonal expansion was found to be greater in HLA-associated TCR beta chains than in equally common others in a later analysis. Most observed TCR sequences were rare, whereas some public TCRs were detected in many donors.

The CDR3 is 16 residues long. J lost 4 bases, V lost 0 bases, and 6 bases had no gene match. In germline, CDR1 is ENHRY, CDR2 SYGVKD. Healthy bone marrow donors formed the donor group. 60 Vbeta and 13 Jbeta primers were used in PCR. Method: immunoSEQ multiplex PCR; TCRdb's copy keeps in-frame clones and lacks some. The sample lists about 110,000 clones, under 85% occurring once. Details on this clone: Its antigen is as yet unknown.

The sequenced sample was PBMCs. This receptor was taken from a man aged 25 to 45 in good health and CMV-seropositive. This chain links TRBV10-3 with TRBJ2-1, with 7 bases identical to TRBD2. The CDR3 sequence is CAISESLVGGYNEQFF. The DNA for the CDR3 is TGTGCCATCAGTGAGTCTTTGGTCGGGGGGTACAATGAGCAGTTCTTC.